Presented here are 13 T cell receptor beta chains from one specimen sequenced in a study of CXCR3-negative and CXCR3-positive naive CD8 T cells. Each TRB cDNA library was prepared by 5' RACE (with UMI labels). TCRdb re-analyzed the 5' RACE reads; it lists each CDR3 protein once, without DNA. This sample carries about 120,000 distinct CDR3 sequences, with 0.45% to 0.55% going to the ten biggest clones. The sequencing sample was made of naive CXCR3- CD8+ T cells from blood. Subset reported: CD45RO-CCR7+CD27+CD95- naive CD8+ T cells lacking CXCR3 (TNR3-). These receptors were obtained from a human donor in good health. Some clones in this sample may be carry-over from other donors' samples.

The chain uses TRBV10-1 and TRBJ2-7; TCRdb outputs TRBD1, but without DNA this stays unchecked. Germline CDR1 and CDR2: WNHNN and SYGVQD (reference sequence). This CDR3 has 17 amino acids. The CDR3 is CASSEACVGAYRYEQYF.

The CDR3 region is CSVVTSVRNTGELFF. The rearrangement uses TRBV29-1 and TRBJ2-2; TCRdb selects TRBD2, and the lack of DNA leaves this call unchecked. Per the germline V gene, CDR1 is SQVTM and CDR2 is ANQGSEA. This CDR3 is 15 amino acids long.

This rearrangement joins TRBV29-1 to TRBJ2-6; TCRdb designates TRBD1, a call that cannot be tested without DNA. Per the germline V gene, CDR1 is SQVTM and CDR2 is ANQGSEA. This CDR3 is built from 18 residues. The CDR3 sequence: CSVESPDSYDSGANVLTF.

The gene calls are TRBV3-1 and TRBJ2-3. CDR3 size: 16 residues. The germline CDR1 and CDR2 sequences are LGHDT and YNNKEL (reference sequence). The CDR3 sequence is CASSQESGIDTDTQYF.

This chain joins TRBV30 and TRBJ2-5; TCRdb's D call of TRBD1 is untestable without DNA. The germline gives CDR1 GTSNPN, CDR2 SVGIG (reference sequence). CDR3 size: 15 residues. This chain's CDR3 is CAWSAVTGGWETQYF.

This chain connects TRBV5-1 to TRBJ1-1; the TCRdb D gene call, TRBD1, has no DNA to confirm it. The CDR3 loop spans 15 amino acids. The germline V gene encodes CDR1 SGHRS and CDR2 YFSETQ. The CDR3 protein is CASSFSGTGLPEAFF.

The rearrangement uses TRBV27 and TRBJ1-5; TCRdb's assignment of TRBD1 cannot be checked, as there is no DNA. CDR1 MNHEY and CDR2 SMNVEV come from the germline V gene (reference sequence). The CDR3 has 14 residues. CDR3 sequence reads: CASSPGRGGQPQHF.

The rearrangement links TRBV4-1 to TRBJ2-7. Germline V CDR1 and CDR2: MGHRA, YSYEKL. The CDR3 loop spans 16 amino acids. CDR3: CASSQDPGLLSYEQYF.

The chain carries TRBV29-1 and TRBJ2-3. The CDR3 loop spans 13 amino acids. Germline V gene data show CDR1 as SQVTM and CDR2 as ANQGSEA. CDR3 loop: CSVDFSQTDTQYF.

This chain connects TRBV9 to TRBJ2-7; TCRdb's D call, TRBD1, is unchecked because there is no DNA. CDR3 length: 14 amino acids. CDR1 and CDR2 (germline): SGDLS, YYNGEE. This CDR3 is CASSTGTVGGEQYF.

V usage is TRBV7-3 and J usage is TRBJ2-5; TCRdb's assignment of TRBD1 cannot be checked, as there is no DNA. The CDR3 covers 15 residues. Germline CDR1 SGHTA, CDR2 FQGTGA. CDR3 protein: CASSLTQGRGETQYF.

The chain recombines TRBV13 with TRBJ1-2; the D gene TCRdb calls, TRBD1, cannot be checked with no DNA. The CDR3 runs to 13 residues. Germline V gives CDR1 PRHDT, CDR2 FYEKMQ (reference sequence). The chain's CDR3 is CASSPRDRGGYTF.

The chain joins TRBV19 to TRBJ1-2; the TCRdb call, TRBD1, lacks DNA for checking. Per the germline V gene, CDR1 is LNHDA and CDR2 is SQIVND (reference sequence). The CDR3 length is 15 residues. The CDR3 spells CASSIFLLGHYGYTF.